This T cell receptor beta chain was sequenced during a study of blood T cell repertoires in COVID-19. Study overall: The cDNA or gDNA used as material had been derived from T cells, B-cell-depleted T cells, or PBMCs.

CDR3 length equals 14 residues. Trimming removed 1 base from V and 2 bases from J, with 8 bases in between. Germline assignment: CDR1 SEHNR and CDR2 FQNEAQ (reference sequence). Only in-frame clones appear in the TCRdb table, and some are missing; sequencing was by immunoSEQ multiplex PCR. The sample includes 200,000 to 250,000 clones, around 80% seen only once; the top ten take about 1.8%. Material for sequencing was PBMCs or T cells enriched from blood (not recorded which). This receptor was identified in a man aged 55-75 years who had recovered from COVID-19. This chain joins TRBV7-9 and TRBJ1-1, with D possibly matching TRBD1 (5 bases). The CDR3: CASSLETANTEAFF. In DNA, the CDR3 is TGTGCCAGCAGCTTAGAGACAGCAAACACTGAAGCTTTCTTT.